A selection of T cell receptor beta chains follows, all from one sample in a study of shared T cell receptors in the human thymus. Clones were read by immunoSEQ multiplex PCR, and TCRdb kept only the in-frame ones, dropping some. The sample consists of about 380,000 clones, 95% of them appearing once. The sequenced sample was thymocytes. Source of these receptors: a human donor. Each CDR3 is given with its conserved first and last residue. D genes are given only for firm matches. Clone size is stated in some rows and not others, as once, few, many or a class when expanded.

DNA: TGTGCCAGCAGCTTAAACGCCCCCGGGACAGGGCACGAAAAACTGTTTTTT
CDR3: CASSLNAPGTGHEKLFF
size: NA
J: TRBJ1-4
V: TRBV7-9
D: TRBD1

DNA: TGCAGCGTCGCACCGGGACAAACGATGAACACTGAAGCTTTCTTT
CDR3: CSVAPGQTMNTEAFF
size: NA
J: TRBJ1-1
V: TRBV29-1
D: NA

DNA: TGTGCCAGCAGTTTATGCCCCCTAGGGGGTAAATCCTCCTACGAGCAGTACTTC
CDR3: CASSLCPLGGKSSYEQYF
size: NA
J: TRBJ2-7
V: TRBV28
D: NA

DNA: TGTGCCACCAGCACGCACCCCGGGACGCCCTGTAGCACAGATACGCAGTATTTT
CDR3: CATSTHPGTPCSTDTQYF
size: NA
J: TRBJ2-3
V: TRBV15
D: NA

DNA: TGTGCCAGCAGCTTTACAGGGGGCCCCTACGAGCAGTACTTC
CDR3: CASSFTGGPYEQYF
size: NA
J: TRBJ2-7
V: TRBV5-4
D: TRBD1

DNA: TGTGCCAGCAGCCAAGTTCTGAGCAATGAGCAGTTCTTC
CDR3: CASSQVLSNEQFF
size: NA
J: TRBJ2-1
V: TRBV4-2
D: NA

DNA: TGTGCCCACCAATCGCCCGGGACAGGATCGAGTTACTTGGGGAGCAATCAGCCCCAGCATTTT
CDR3: CAHQSPGTGSSYLGSNQPQHF
size: NA
J: TRBJ1-5
V: TRBV28
D: TRBD1

DNA: TGTGCCAGTAGTAGACACCTCCCTCCGGGCATGAACACTGAAGCTTTCTTT
CDR3: CASSRHLPPGMNTEAFF
size: once
J: TRBJ1-1
V: TRBV19
D: NA

DNA: TGTGCCAGCAGTTCGTGGATCTCAAGGAACTCTGGAAACACCATATATTTT
CDR3: CASSSWISRNSGNTIYF
size: NA
J: TRBJ1-3
V: TRBV28
D: NA

DNA: TGTGCCAGCAGTTTCAAGGGGTCCTACAATGAGCAGTTCTTC
CDR3: CASSFKGSYNEQFF
size: NA
J: TRBJ2-1
V: TRBV28
D: NA